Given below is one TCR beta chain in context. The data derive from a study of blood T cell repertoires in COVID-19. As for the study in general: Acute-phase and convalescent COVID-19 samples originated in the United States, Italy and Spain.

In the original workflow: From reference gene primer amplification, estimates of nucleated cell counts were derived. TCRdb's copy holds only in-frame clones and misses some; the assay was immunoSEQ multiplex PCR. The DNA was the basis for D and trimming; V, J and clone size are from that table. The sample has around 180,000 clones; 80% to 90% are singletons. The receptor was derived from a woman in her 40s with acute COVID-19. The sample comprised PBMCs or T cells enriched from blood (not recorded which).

CDR3 amino acids: CASSKTSGGPDTQYF. The CDR3, as DNA: TGTGCCAGCTCGAAGACTAGCGGGGGGCCAGATACGCAGTATTTT. V gene TRBV18 combines with J gene TRBJ2-3; 13 bases map to TRBD2. There are 15 residues in the CDR3. V shed 6 bases, J shed 4 bases, and the junction held 4 bases outside the gene matches. Germline assignment: CDR1 KGHSH and CDR2 LQKENI.